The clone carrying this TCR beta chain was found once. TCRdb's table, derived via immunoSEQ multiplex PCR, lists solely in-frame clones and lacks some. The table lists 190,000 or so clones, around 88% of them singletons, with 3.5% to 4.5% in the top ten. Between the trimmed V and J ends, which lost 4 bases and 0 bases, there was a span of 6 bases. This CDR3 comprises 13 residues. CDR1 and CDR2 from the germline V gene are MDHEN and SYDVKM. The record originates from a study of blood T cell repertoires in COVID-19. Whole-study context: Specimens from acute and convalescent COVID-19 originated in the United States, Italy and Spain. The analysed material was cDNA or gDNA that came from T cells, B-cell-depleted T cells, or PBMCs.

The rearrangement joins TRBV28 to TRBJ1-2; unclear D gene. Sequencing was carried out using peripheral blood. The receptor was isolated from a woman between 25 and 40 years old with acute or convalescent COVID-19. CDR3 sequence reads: CASSYPANYGYTF. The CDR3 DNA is TGTGCCAGCAGTTACCCAGCTAACTATGGCTACACCTTC.